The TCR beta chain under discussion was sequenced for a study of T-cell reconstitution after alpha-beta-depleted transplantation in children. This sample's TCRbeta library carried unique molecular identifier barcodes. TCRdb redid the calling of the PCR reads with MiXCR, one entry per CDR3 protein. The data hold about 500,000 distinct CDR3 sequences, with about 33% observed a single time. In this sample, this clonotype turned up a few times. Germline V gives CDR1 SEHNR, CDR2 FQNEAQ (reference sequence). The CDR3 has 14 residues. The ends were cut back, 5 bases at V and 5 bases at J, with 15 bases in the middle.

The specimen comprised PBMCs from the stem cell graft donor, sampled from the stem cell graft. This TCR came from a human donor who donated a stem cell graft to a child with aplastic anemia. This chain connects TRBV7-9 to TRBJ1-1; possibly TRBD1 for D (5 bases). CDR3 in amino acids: CASSPIAGGTEAFF. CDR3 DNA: TGTGCCAGCAGCCCGATAGCGGGGGGTACTGAAGCTTTCTTT.